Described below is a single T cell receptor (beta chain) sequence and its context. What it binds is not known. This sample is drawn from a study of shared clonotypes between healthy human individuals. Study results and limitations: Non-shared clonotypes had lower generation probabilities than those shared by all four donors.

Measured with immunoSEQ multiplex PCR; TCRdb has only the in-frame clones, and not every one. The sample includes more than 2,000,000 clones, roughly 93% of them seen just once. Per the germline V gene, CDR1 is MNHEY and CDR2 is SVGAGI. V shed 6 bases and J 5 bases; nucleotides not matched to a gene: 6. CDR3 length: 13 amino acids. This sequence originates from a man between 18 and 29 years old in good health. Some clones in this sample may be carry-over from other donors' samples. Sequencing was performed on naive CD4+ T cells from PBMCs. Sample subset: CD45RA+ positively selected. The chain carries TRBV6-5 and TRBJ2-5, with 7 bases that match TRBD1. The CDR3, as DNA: TGTGCCAGCAGACCTACAGGGGAGGAGACCCAGTACTTC. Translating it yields CASRPTGEETQYF.